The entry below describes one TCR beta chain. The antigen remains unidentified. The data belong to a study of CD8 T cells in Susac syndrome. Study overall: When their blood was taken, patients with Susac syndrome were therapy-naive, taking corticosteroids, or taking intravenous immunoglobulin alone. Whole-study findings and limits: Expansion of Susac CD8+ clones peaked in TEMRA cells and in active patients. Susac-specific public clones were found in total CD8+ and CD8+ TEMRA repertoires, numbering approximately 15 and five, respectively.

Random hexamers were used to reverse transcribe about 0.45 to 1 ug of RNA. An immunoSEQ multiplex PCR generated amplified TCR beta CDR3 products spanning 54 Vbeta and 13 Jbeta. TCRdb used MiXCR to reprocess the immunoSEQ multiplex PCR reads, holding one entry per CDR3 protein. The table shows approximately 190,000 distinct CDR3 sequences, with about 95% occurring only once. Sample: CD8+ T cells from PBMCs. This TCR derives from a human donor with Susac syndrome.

The CDR3 sequence: CASSLPQGLGTEAFF. The CDR3 region has the DNA TGTGCCAGCAGTTTGCCCCAGGGTTTGGGCACTGAAGCTTTCTTT. The chain uses TRBV12-3 or TRBV12-4 and TRBJ1-1; weak D call: TRBD1 (5 bases). Trimming stripped 3 bases from V and 4 bases from J, with 15 bases between. The CDR3 covers 15 residues.